Following are 5 T cell receptor beta chains from one sample sequenced in a study of cytomegalovirus exposure and HLA in healthy donors. Only in-frame clones appear in the TCRdb table, and some are missing; sequencing was by immunoSEQ multiplex PCR. The profile shows 350,000 or so clones, approximately 90% of them singletons. Sequenced material: PBMCs. These receptors came from a woman aged 18-29 years in good health and CMV-seronegative.

The chain carries TRBV9 and TRBJ1-2; the D gene is possibly TRBD1 (6 bases). The CDR3 consists of 12 residues. V was cut by 4 bases and J by 3 bases, with 7 bases left in between. Germline V gene lookup returns CDR1 SGDLS and CDR2 YYNGEE. The CDR3 region is CASSPGDYGYTF. The CDR3 DNA sequence: TGTGCCAGCAGCCCAGGGGACTATGGCTACACCTTC. The whole variable domain, filled in from reference TRBV9 and TRBJ1-2, reads DSGVTQTPKHLITATGQRVTLRCSPRSGDLSVYWYQQSLDQGLQFLIQYYNGEERAKGNILERFSAQQFPDLHSELNLSSLELGDSALYFCASSPGDYGYTFGSGTRLTVV.

This chain links TRBV7-8 with TRBJ2-7; 7 bases align to TRBD1. J was trimmed by 1 base and V by 5 bases; bases with no gene match: 5. This CDR3 has 14 amino acids. CDR1 SGHVS and CDR2 FQNEAQ come from the germline V gene. The CDR3, as DNA: TGTGCCAGCAGCCTGGGACAGTCTTCCTACGAGCAGTACTTC. Protein product: CASSLGQSSYEQYF.

The V and J genes are TRBV7-7 and TRBJ2-7; 7 nucleotides align to TRBD1. The CDR3 runs 14 residues. Losses at the gene ends were 1 base for V and 3 bases for J; bases not matched to a gene: 3. Per germline, CDR1 SSHAT and CDR2 FNYEAQ (reference sequence). CDR3 sequence (DNA): TGTGCCAGCAGCTTAGGAGCAGGGGGCTACGAGCAGTACTTC. This codes for CASSLGAGGYEQYF.

The chain recombines TRBV5-1 with TRBJ1-3; 8 bases match TRBD1. The junction had 5 bases not matched to a gene; V was cut back by 0 bases and J by 3 bases. CDR1 SGHRS and CDR2 YFSETQ come from the germline V gene. CDR3 length: 16 amino acids. The CDR3 bases are TGCGCCAGCAGCTTGGTATCGGGGACAGGTGGAAACACCATATATTTT. Its translation is CASSLVSGTGGNTIYF.

In its sample, this clone was seen once. V and J are TRBV6-5 and TRBJ2-7, with D possibly TRBD1 on 6 matching bases. Germline V gene sequence: CDR1 MNHEY, CDR2 SVGAGI. This CDR3 contains 14 residues. The V end was cut by 7 bases, the J end by 4 bases, with 17 bases between. CDR3 nucleotide sequence: TGTGCCAGCATTAAGGGGCTGGGGGCGTACGAGCAGTACTTC. Amino acids: CASIKGLGAYEQYF.